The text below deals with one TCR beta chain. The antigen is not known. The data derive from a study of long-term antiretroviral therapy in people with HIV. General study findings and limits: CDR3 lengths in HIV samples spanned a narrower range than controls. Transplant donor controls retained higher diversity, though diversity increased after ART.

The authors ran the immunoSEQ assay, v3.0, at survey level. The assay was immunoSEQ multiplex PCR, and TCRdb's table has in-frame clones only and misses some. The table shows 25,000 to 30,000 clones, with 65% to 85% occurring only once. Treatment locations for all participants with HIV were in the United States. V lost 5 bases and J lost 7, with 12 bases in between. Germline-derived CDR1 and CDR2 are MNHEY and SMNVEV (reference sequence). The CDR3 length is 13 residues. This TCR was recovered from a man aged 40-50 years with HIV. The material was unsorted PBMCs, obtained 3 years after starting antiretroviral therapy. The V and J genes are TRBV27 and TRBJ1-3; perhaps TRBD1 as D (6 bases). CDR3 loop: CASSRGGSNTIYF. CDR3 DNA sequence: TGTGCCAGCAGTCGAGGGGGTAGTAACACCATATATTTT.